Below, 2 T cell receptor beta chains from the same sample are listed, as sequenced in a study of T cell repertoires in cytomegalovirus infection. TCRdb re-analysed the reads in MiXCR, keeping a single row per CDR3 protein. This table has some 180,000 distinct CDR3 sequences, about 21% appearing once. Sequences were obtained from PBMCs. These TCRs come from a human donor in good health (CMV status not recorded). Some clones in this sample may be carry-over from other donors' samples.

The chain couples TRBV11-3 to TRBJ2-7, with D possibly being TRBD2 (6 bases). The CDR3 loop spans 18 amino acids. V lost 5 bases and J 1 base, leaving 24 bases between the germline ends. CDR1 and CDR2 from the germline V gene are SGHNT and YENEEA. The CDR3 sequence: CASSPNSGLSPESYEQYF. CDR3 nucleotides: TGTGCCAGCAGCCCTAATTCGGGACTGAGTCCTGAATCCTACGAGCAGTACTTC.

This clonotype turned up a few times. CDR3 amino acids: CASSLRLAMSEQYF. As DNA, the CDR3 is TGTGCCAGCAGTTTGAGGCTAGCGATGAGTGAGCAGTACTTC. V is TRBV28 and J is TRBJ2-7; tentative D call: TRBD2 (6 bases). Germline loops: CDR1 MDHEN, CDR2 SYDVKM. Trimming stripped 3 bases from V and 7 bases from J, with 16 bases between. This CDR3 has 14 amino acids.